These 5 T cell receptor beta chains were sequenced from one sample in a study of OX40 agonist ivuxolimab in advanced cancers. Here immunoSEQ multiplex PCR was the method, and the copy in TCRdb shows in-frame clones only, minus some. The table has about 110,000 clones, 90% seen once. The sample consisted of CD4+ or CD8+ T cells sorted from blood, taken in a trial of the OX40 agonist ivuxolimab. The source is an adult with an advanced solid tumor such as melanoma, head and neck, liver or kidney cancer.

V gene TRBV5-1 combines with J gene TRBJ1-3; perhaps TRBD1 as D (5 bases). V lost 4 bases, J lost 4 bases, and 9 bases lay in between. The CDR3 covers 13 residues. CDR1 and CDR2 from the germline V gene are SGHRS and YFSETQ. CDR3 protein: CASSEGPGNTIYF. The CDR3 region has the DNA TGCGCCAGCAGCGAGGGGCCCGGAAACACCATATATTTT.

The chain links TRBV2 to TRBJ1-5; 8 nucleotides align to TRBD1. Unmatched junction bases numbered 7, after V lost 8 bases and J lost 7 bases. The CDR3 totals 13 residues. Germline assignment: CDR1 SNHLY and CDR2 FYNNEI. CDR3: CASERDRTQPQHF. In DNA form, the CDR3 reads TGTGCCAGCGAGCGGGACAGGACCCAGCCCCAGCATTTT.

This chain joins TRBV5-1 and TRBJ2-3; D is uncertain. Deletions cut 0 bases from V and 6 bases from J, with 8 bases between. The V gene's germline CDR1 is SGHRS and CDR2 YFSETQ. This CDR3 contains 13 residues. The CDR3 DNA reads TGCGCCAGCAGCTTGGAGGCTCTCGATACGCAGTATTTT. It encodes CASSLEALDTQYF.

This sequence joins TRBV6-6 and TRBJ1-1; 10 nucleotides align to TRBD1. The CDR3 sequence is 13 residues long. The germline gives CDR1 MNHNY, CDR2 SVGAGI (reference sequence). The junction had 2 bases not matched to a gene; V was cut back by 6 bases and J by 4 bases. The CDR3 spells CASRGDRGTEAFF. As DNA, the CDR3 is TGTGCCAGCAGGGGGGACAGGGGCACTGAAGCTTTCTTT.

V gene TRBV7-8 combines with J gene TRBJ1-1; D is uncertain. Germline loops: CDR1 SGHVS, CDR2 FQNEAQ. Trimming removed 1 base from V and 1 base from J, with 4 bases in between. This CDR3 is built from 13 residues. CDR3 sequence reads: CASSLGTNTEAFF. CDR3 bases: TGTGCCAGCAGCTTAGGTACGAACACTGAAGCTTTCTTT. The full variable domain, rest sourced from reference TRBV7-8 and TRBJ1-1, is GAGVSQSPRYKVAKRGQDVALRCDPISGHVSLFWYQQALGQGPEFLTYFQNEAQLDKSGLPSDRFFAERPEGSVSTLKIQRTQQEDSAVYLCASSLGTNTEAFFGQGTRLTVV.